The next 26 T cell receptor beta chains were all read from a single sample in a study of naive and memory T cell subsets. Treatment in this sample: skin biopsy from PPD injection site in Mantoux-positive individual. TCR cDNA received a 3' ligated oligonucleotide that carried a UMI. Ligated cDNA underwent four rounds of PCR with nested alpha and beta constant region primers and SP2. TCRdb re-called the UMI-ligation and nested PCR reads with MiXCR, one entry per CDR3 protein. Among 25,000 to 35,000 distinct CDR3 sequences listed, under 8.5% were seen once. The sample here was skin, taken from a tuberculin skin test site. The receptor source for this set is an adult in good health.

Ten or more counts support this clonotype. The chain links TRBV20-1 to TRBJ1-1; D gene uncertain. The V and J ends lost 3 bases and 4 bases respectively, with 9 bases between them. The germline gives CDR1 DFQATT, CDR2 SNEGSKA (reference sequence). The CDR3 spans 12 residues. The CDR3 nucleotides read TGCAGTGCTAGCAAGGGTGGCACTGAAGCTTTCTTT. Encoded protein: CSASKGGTEAFF.

This clonotype was found many times. The chain has TRBV12-3 or TRBV12-4 and TRBJ2-4, with TRBD1 as a possible D gene (5 bases). The CDR3 loop spans 12 amino acids. Trimming removed 6 bases at V and 8 bases at J, with 11 bases between. CDR3 bases: TGTGCCAGCAGACCCGACAGCGACATTCAGTACTTC. Translation gives CASRPDSDIQYF.

This clonotype showed up many times. The CDR3 region has the DNA TGTGCCAGCAGTCAAGGAGACCCGGCCGAGCAGTACTTC. This translates into CASSQGDPAEQYF. This rearrangement joins TRBV6-5 to TRBJ2-7; D gene unclear. Trimming pared 5 bases from V and 6 bases from J, leaving 14 bases between. The CDR3 loop spans 13 amino acids. CDR1 is MNHEY and CDR2 is SVGAGI in the germline V gene.

This clonotype was counted many times. This chain uses TRBV19 with TRBJ2-3; a weak D match, TRBD1 (5 bases). Germline CDR1 and CDR2: LNHDA and SQIVND (reference sequence). CDR3 size: 16 residues. Trimming shortened V by 5 bases and J by 5 bases, and 20 bases separated the two germline ends. CDR3: CASSPQGVTVGDTQYF. For the CDR3, the DNA is TGTGCCAGTAGTCCCCAGGGCGTAACGGTTGGAGATACGCAGTATTTT. The complete variable domain, with remaining parts taken from reference TRBV19 and TRBJ2-3, reads DGGITQSPKYLFRKEGQNVTLSCEQNLNHDAMYWYRQDPGQGLRLIYYSQIVNDFQKGDIAEGYSVSREKKESFPLTVTSAQKNPTAFYLCASSPQGVTVGDTQYFGPGTRLTVL.

This clonotype was found many times. The chain recombines TRBV4-2 with TRBJ2-3; D perhaps matches TRBD1 (6 bases). This CDR3 region has 17 residues. Trimming removed 1 base from V and 2 bases from J, with 16 bases in between. CDR1 LGHNA and CDR2 YNFKEQ come from the germline V gene. This chain's CDR3 is CASSQAGPWGPTDTQYF. The DNA of the CDR3 is TGTGCCAGCAGCCAAGCCGGTCCTTGGGGGCCCACAGATACGCAGTATTTT.

Within the sample, this clonotype is medium-sized. The rearrangement uses TRBV4-2 and TRBJ2-5, with 10 bases aligning to TRBD1. V was clipped by 3 bases and J by 1 base; unmatched bases: 8. The CDR3 spans 17 residues. Germline CDR1 LGHNA, CDR2 YNFKEQ. As DNA, the CDR3 is TGTGCCAGCAGCCAGGAAGGGACAGGGGCCACCCAAGAGACCCAGTACTTC. This sequence encodes CASSQEGTGATQETQYF.

Note on this clonotype: Just one base apart from a much larger clone, this may be a read error. V gene TRBV19 combines with J gene TRBJ2-5; 12 bases map to TRBD2. The germline gives CDR1 LNHDA, CDR2 SQIVND (reference sequence). The CDR3 has 14 residues. V shed 5 bases and J 5 bases; nucleotides not matched to a gene: 3. The CDR3 DNA sequence: TGTGCCAGTAGTGTACTAGCGGGGGGCGAGACCCAGTACTTC. This encodes CASSVLAGGETQYF.

In this sample, this clonotype turned up a few times. This sequence joins TRBV27 and TRBJ2-1, with 7 bases aligning to TRBD2. V lost 3 bases to trimming and J lost 2 bases; unmatched junction nucleotides: 13. Germline values: CDR1 MNHEY, CDR2 SMNVEV (reference sequence). This CDR3 is 18 amino acids long. The CDR3 loop reads CASSLDGIGTMTYNEQFF. In DNA, the CDR3 is TGTGCCAGCAGTTTGGACGGTATAGGGACTATGACCTACAATGAGCAGTTCTTC.

In this sample, this clonotype turned up many times. This sequence joins TRBV9 and TRBJ2-3; D might be TRBD1 (6 bases). Germline CDR1 is SGDLS and CDR2 is YYNGEE. V lost 4 bases and J 0 bases, leaving 12 bases between the germline ends. The CDR3 sequence is 15 residues long. The chain's CDR3 is CASSPRQESTDTQYF. CDR3 sequence (DNA): TGTGCCAGCAGCCCTAGACAGGAGAGCACAGATACGCAGTATTTT.

This clonotype was seen at least ten times. V and J are TRBV7-9 and TRBJ2-5, with TRBD1 as a possible D gene (6 bases). Germline assignment: CDR1 SEHNR and CDR2 FQNEAQ (reference sequence). The V end lost 1 base, the J end lost 4 bases, and 10 bases lay between the germline ends. This CDR3 has 14 amino acids. CDR3 nucleotides: TGTGCCAGCAGCTTAGTCCAGGGGCGAGAGACCCAGTACTTC. As protein: CASSLVQGRETQYF.

This clonotype was found a few times. V is TRBV11-2 and J is TRBJ1-1; no firm D call. The V gene's germline CDR1 is SGHAT and CDR2 FQNNGV. CDR3 length: 12 residues. V lost 3 bases and J 4 bases, leaving 6 bases between the germline ends. The CDR3 nucleotides read TGTGCCAGCAGCTTGGGGTTCACTGAAGCTTTCTTT. Encoded protein: CASSLGFTEAFF.

The V gene is TRBV5-1, the J gene TRBJ2-7, with a tentative D call TRBD1 (5 bases). Germline assignment: CDR1 SGHRS and CDR2 YFSETQ. V lost 4 bases, J lost 7 bases, and 12 bases lay in between. There are 12 residues in the CDR3. The CDR3 here is CASSQGSKEQYF. The DNA for the CDR3 is TGCGCCAGCAGCCAGGGCTCTAAGGAGCAGTACTTC. The full variable domain, with the rest looked up from reference TRBV5-1 and TRBJ2-7, is KAGVTQTPRYLIKTRGQQVTLSCSPISGHRSVSWYQQTPGQGLQFLFEYFSETQRNKGNFPGRFSGRQFSNSRSEMNVSTLELGDSALYLCASSQGSKEQYFGPGTRLTVT.

This clonotype was counted between two and nine times. The chain has TRBV3-1 and TRBJ1-2; 7 positions agree with TRBD1. The CDR3 totals 16 residues. The J segment lost 1 base and the V segment lost 1 base, leaving 6 bases of the junction unmatched. Germline V gene sequence: CDR1 LGHDT, CDR2 YNNKEL (reference sequence). CDR3 nucleotides: TGTGCCAGCAGCCAAGTTGGGGGACAGATTAACTATGGCTACACCTTC. This sequence encodes CASSQVGGQINYGYTF.

This clonotype was counted at least ten times. The rearrangement joins TRBV11-2 to TRBJ1-4, with D perhaps matching TRBD1 (5 bases). In germline, CDR1 is SGHAT, CDR2 FQNNGV. The V and J ends lost 0 bases and 4 bases respectively, with 12 bases between them. The CDR3 is 16 residues long. In DNA form, the CDR3 reads TGTGCCAGCAGCTTAGATCACCCGGGGCTTAATGAAAAACTGTTTTTT. It codes for CASSLDHPGLNEKLFF.

This clonotype was observed a few times. This sequence joins TRBV10-3 and TRBJ1-1; TRBD1 aligns across 8 bases. This CDR3 comprises 14 residues. Germline trimming cut 6 bases from V and 5 bases from J; bases unmatched to any gene: 8. The germline V gene has CDR1 ENHRY and CDR2 SYGVKD. The CDR3 protein is CAIRRYRGRTEAFF. The CDR3 nucleotides read TGTGCCATCAGAAGGTACAGGGGGAGGACTGAAGCTTTCTTT.

The chain carries TRBV14 and TRBJ1-1; 8 bases map to TRBD1. Looked up from germline, CDR1 is SGHDN and CDR2 is FVKESK. Trimming at V came to 5 bases and at J to 0 bases, leaving 14 bases not matched to a gene. CDR3 size: 18 residues. CDR3 protein: CASSDPVRTGRMNTEAFF. CDR3 in DNA: TGTGCCAGCAGCGACCCGGTCCGGACAGGGAGGATGAACACTGAAGCTTTCTTT. The whole variable domain, filled in from reference TRBV14 and TRBJ1-1, reads EAGVTQFPSHSVIEKGQTVTLRCDPISGHDNLYWYRRVMGKEIKFLLHFVKESKQDESGMPNNRFLAERTGGTYSTLKVQPAELEDSGVYFCASSDPVRTGRMNTEAFFGQGTRLTVV.

This clonotype was picked up many times. The chain links TRBV20-1 to TRBJ2-3; D might be TRBD2 (6 bases). Trimming stripped 6 bases from V and 2 bases from J, with 15 bases between. This CDR3 spans 14 amino acids. Germline V gene sequence: CDR1 DFQATT, CDR2 SNEGSKA (reference sequence). CDR3 sequence (DNA): TGCAGTGCGGGGGGTCTTGAATTCACAGATACGCAGTATTTT. Translation gives CSAGGLEFTDTQYF.

This clonotype was detected many times. The V and J genes are TRBV5-6 and TRBJ2-5, with 15 bases lining up with TRBD2. The CDR3 loop spans 18 amino acids. Germline V gene data show CDR1 as SGHDT and CDR2 as YYEEEE. Losses at the gene ends were 1 base for V and 2 bases for J; bases not matched to a gene: 6. The CDR3 nucleotides are TGTGCCAGCAGCTTGACGGGACTAGCGGGGGGCAGACAAGAGACCCAGTACTTC. It codes for CASSLTGLAGGRQETQYF.

This clonotype was found many times. The V gene is TRBV6-2 or TRBV6-3, the J gene TRBJ2-3, with 9 bases aligning to TRBD2. Germline V gives CDR1 MNHEY, CDR2 SVGEGT. Germline trimming cut 2 bases from V and 0 bases from J; bases unmatched to any gene: 12. The CDR3 is 19 amino acids. CDR3 loop: CASSYAIAGARPSTDTQYF. CDR3 DNA sequence: TGTGCCAGCAGTTACGCCATAGCGGGGGCACGACCTAGCACAGATACGCAGTATTTT.

The chain recombines TRBV20-1 with TRBJ2-7, with D possibly matching TRBD1 (5 bases). The CDR3 has 12 residues. The germline V gene encodes CDR1 DFQATT and CDR2 SNEGSKA (reference sequence). Trimming removed 4 bases at V and 4 bases at J, with 11 bases between. CDR3 sequence (DNA): TGCAGTGCTAAGGGGATCACATACGAGCAGTACTTC. This translates into CSAKGITYEQYF.

This chain uses TRBV18 with TRBJ1-2, with D tentatively TRBD1 (6 bases). The CDR3 runs 13 residues. Looked up from germline, CDR1 is KGHSH and CDR2 is LQKENI. Trimming removed 6 bases at V and 5 bases at J, with 13 bases between. CDR3 protein: CASSPGERYGYTF. The CDR3 nucleotides read TGTGCCAGCTCCCCAGGGGAGAGATATGGCTACACCTTC.

This chain joins TRBV6-1 and TRBJ1-3, with TRBD1 matching over 12 bases. J lost 6 bases, V lost 6 bases, and 18 bases had no gene match. The CDR3 consists of 19 residues. The germline V gene encodes CDR1 MNHNS and CDR2 SASEGT. CDR3 coding DNA: TGTGCCAGCAGCCCGAGAGGGACAGGGGGCCTTTTGGCTGAAAACACCATATATTTT. Its translation is CASSPRGTGGLLAENTIYF.

This clonotype was recorded a few times. The chain is built from TRBV7-2 and TRBJ2-1; 8 nucleotides align to TRBD2. The CDR3 contains 16 residues. Germline V gives CDR1 SGHTA, CDR2 FQGNSA. V was pared by 6 bases and J by 5 bases, with 12 bases of the junction left unmatched. This CDR3 is CASSFYRGGHDNEQFF. CDR3 coding DNA: TGTGCCAGCAGTTTTTATCGGGGGGGCCATGACAATGAGCAGTTCTTC.

The chain couples TRBV7-2 to TRBJ2-1; D may be TRBD2 (6 bases). This CDR3 has 15 amino acids. CDR1 and CDR2 from the germline V gene are SGHTA and FQGNSA. Trimming removed 5 bases at V and 2 bases at J, with 13 bases between. For the CDR3, the DNA is TGTGCCAGCAGCGTGAATAGCGGCCCCTACAATGAGCAGTTCTTC. Its translation is CASSVNSGPYNEQFF.

The chain employs TRBV19 and TRBJ2-2; TRBD1 agrees at 9 bases. The germline V gene has CDR1 LNHDA and CDR2 SQIVND (reference sequence). V lost 7 bases to trimming and J lost 4 bases; unmatched junction nucleotides: 7. This CDR3 comprises 15 residues. CDR3 in amino acids: CASMENRGPTGELFF. In nucleotides, the CDR3 is TGTGCCAGTATGGAAAACAGGGGGCCCACCGGGGAGCTGTTTTTT. Supplemented by reference TRBV19 and TRBJ2-2, the full variable domain reads DGGITQSPKYLFRKEGQNVTLSCEQNLNHDAMYWYRQDPGQGLRLIYYSQIVNDFQKGDIAEGYSVSREKKESFPLTVTSAQKNPTAFYLCASMENRGPTGELFFGEGSRLTVL.

This clonotype came up many times. The chain joins TRBV2 to TRBJ2-3; TRBD2 aligns across 16 bases. CDR1 and CDR2 from the germline V gene are SNHLY and FYNNEI. CDR3 length: 18 residues. V lost 8 bases to trimming and J lost 3 bases; unmatched junction nucleotides: 11. CDR3 loop: CASEGLAGGRVATDTQYF. Written as DNA, the CDR3 is TGTGCCAGCGAGGGACTAGCGGGGGGGCGGGTTGCTACAGATACGCAGTATTTT. Together with reference TRBV2 and TRBJ2-3, the CDR3 gives the full variable domain: EPEVTQTPSHQVTQMGQEVILRCVPISNHLYFYWYRQILGQKVEFLVSFYNNEISEKSEIFDDQFSVERPDGSNFTLKIRSTKLEDSAMYFCASEGLAGGRVATDTQYFGPGTRLTVL.